The 20 T cell receptor beta chains reported below all come from one sample, sequenced in a study of T cells after yellow fever vaccination. Each CDR3 protein is one row after TCRdb ran MiXCR on the 5' RACE reads. The sample holds some 69,000 distinct CDR3 sequences; about 6% are singletons and the top ten take about 2%. Sequenced material: CD4+ T cells sorted from PBMCs, taken less than 18 days after the first yellow fever vaccination. The receptors were sampled from a man aged 18 to 30 who received the YFV17D yellow fever vaccine.

This clonotype has at least ten counts. The gene calls are TRBV7-8 and TRBJ2-2; unclear D gene. V shed 5 bases and J shed 6 bases, with 13 bases lying between them. Germline V lookup: CDR1 SGHVS, CDR2 FQNEAQ. This CDR3 has 14 amino acids. The CDR3 protein is CASSTTTVPGELFF. The CDR3 DNA follows: TGTGCCAGCAGCACAACGACGGTACCCGGGGAGCTGTTTTTT.

This clonotype was observed at least ten times. The V call is TRBV6-6, the J call TRBJ1-2; no clear D. Looked up from germline, CDR1 is MNHNY and CDR2 is SVGAGI (reference sequence). Trimming removed 4 bases at V and 3 bases at J, with 12 bases between. This CDR3 has 14 amino acids. Here the CDR3 reads CASSSVGDYYGYTF. DNA for the CDR3: TGTGCCAGCAGTTCAGTCGGGGATTACTATGGCTACACCTTC.

At least ten counts were recorded for this clonotype. CDR3 in DNA: TGCGCCAGCAGTGTTGTCAATGAGCAGTTCTTC. This translates into CASSVVNEQFF. V usage is TRBV10-2 and J usage is TRBJ2-1; D gene unclear. The V end lost 4 bases, the J end lost 6 bases, and 4 bases lay between the germline ends. CDR3 size: 11 residues. CDR1 is WSHSY, CDR2 SAAADI, per germline.

This clonotype has ten or more counts. V gene TRBV28 combines with J gene TRBJ1-6, with D possibly being TRBD1 (6 bases). Looked up from germline, CDR1 is MDHEN and CDR2 is SYDVKM. V shed 4 bases and J shed 10 bases, with 17 bases lying between them. The length of the CDR3 is 15 residues. The DNA for the CDR3 is TGTGCCAGCAGTTCTACCCAAACAGGGCGCTCACCCCTCCACTTT. Its translation is CASSSTQTGRSPLHF.

The table lists this clonotype with many counts. The rearrangement joins TRBV20-1 to TRBJ2-5, with D unclear. Germline V CDR1 and CDR2: DFQATT, SNEGSKA (reference sequence). The length of the CDR3 is 12 residues. V shed 5 bases and J shed 2 bases, with 9 bases lying between them. CDR3 nucleotides: TGCAGTGCTCAGCCCCAACAAGAGACCCAGTACTTC. It encodes CSAQPQQETQYF.

This clonotype was seen at least ten times. The V call is TRBV20-1, the J call TRBJ2-6, with D tentatively TRBD2 (6 bases). Germline assignment: CDR1 DFQATT and CDR2 SNEGSKA (reference sequence). V lost 6 bases and J lost 1, with 22 bases in between. This CDR3 region has 18 residues. This chain's CDR3 is CSAGSHRTEPSGANVLTF. As DNA, the CDR3 is TGCAGTGCCGGGAGCCACCGGACGGAACCGTCTGGGGCCAACGTCCTGACTTTC.

This clonotype was counted ten times or more. J is TRBJ2-5 and V is TRBV5-6, with a weak D call TRBD1 (6 bases). V was shortened by 3 bases and J by 3 bases, with 12 bases between the two germline ends. This CDR3 is 14 amino acids long. CDR1 is SGHDT and CDR2 is YYEEEE in the germline V gene. The CDR3 nucleotides read TGTGCCAGCAGCTCGTTAGGGGGAAAAGAGACCCAGTACTTC. The encoded protein is CASSSLGGKETQYF.

This clonotype showed up many times. The chain recombines TRBV7-9 with TRBJ2-7, with D tentatively TRBD1 or TRBD2 (7 bases each). The germline gives CDR1 SEHNR, CDR2 FQNEAQ (reference sequence). Trimming shortened V by 4 bases and J by 7 bases, and 14 bases separated the two germline ends. This CDR3 comprises 13 residues. The CDR3 protein is CASSYRQGGEQYV. The CDR3 region has the DNA TGTGCCAGCAGCTATCGACAGGGAGGGGAGCAGTACGTC.

This clonotype was counted many times. This chain joins TRBV20-1 and TRBJ1-1; D gene uncertain. CDR3 length equals 13 residues. Germline CDR1 is DFQATT and CDR2 is SNEGSKA (reference sequence). V lost 4 bases to trimming and J lost 0 bases, with 9 bases between them. The CDR3 sequence is CSAILPVNTEAFF. The CDR3 region has the DNA TGCAGTGCTATCCTACCGGTGAACACTGAAGCTTTCTTT.

This clonotype was found many times. V usage is TRBV2 and J usage is TRBJ2-7; possibly TRBD2 for D (6 bases). The CDR3 totals 12 residues. Germline CDR1 reads SNHLY; CDR2 reads FYNNEI. Trimming left V 6 bases short and J 7 bases short, with 13 bases between. The CDR3: CASRGVSGEQYF. The CDR3 DNA reads as TGTGCCAGCAGGGGGGTCAGCGGGGAGCAGTACTTC.

In this sample, this clonotype turned up many times. The V and J genes are TRBV20-1 and TRBJ2-7; a possible D gene is TRBD1 (6 bases). Germline values: CDR1 DFQATT, CDR2 SNEGSKA (reference sequence). CDR3 length: 13 amino acids. Trimming shortened V by 6 bases and J by 9 bases, and 21 bases separated the two germline ends. CDR3 coding DNA: TGCAGTGCCTCGACAGGAGGTTCCTTCGGGCAGTACTTC. Amino acids: CSASTGGSFGQYF.

This clonotype showed up many times. The genes are TRBV4-1 and TRBJ2-1; tentatively, D is TRBD1 (5 bases). The germline gives CDR1 MGHRA, CDR2 YSYEKL. Trimming stripped 3 bases from V and 2 bases from J, with 14 bases between. CDR3 length: 16 amino acids. CDR3 nucleotide sequence: TGCGCCAGCAGCCATTTGGACATCCTTGCCTACAATGAGCAGTTCTTC. Translation: CASSHLDILAYNEQFF.

A few counts support this clonotype. The chain couples TRBV7-2 to TRBJ2-3; D might be TRBD1 (6 bases). V was shortened by 8 bases and J by 4 bases, with 13 bases between the two germline ends. The CDR3 is 13 amino acids. Germline loops: CDR1 SGHTA, CDR2 FQGNSA. CDR3 DNA sequence: TGTGCCAGCGAATTACAGGGCGCAGATACGCAGTATTTT. Its protein is CASELQGADTQYF.

Ten or more counts support this clonotype. The CDR3: CASSTEASWNTEAFF. CDR3 bases: TGCGCCAGCAGCACCGAGGCCTCATGGAACACTGAAGCTTTCTTT. This chain links TRBV5-1 with TRBJ1-1, with no clear D. The CDR3 is 15 amino acids. The V gene lost 4 bases and the J gene lost 1 base, with 14 bases spanning the gap. The germline CDR1 and CDR2 sequences are SGHRS and YFSETQ.

This clonotype has a count of ten or more. The chain couples TRBV6-1 to TRBJ1-6; 8 bases are shared with TRBD1. The germline gives CDR1 MNHNS, CDR2 SASEGT. This CDR3 contains 13 residues. V shed 10 bases and J 9 bases; nucleotides not matched to a gene: 8. The CDR3 DNA is TGTGCCACCAAGGACAGGGCAACTTCACCCCTCCACTTT. Translation gives CATKDRATSPLHF.

This clonotype was counted many times. This chain uses TRBV5-5 with TRBJ2-3; TRBD1 matches 7 bases. This CDR3 region has 16 residues. The germline gives CDR1 SGHKS, CDR2 YYEKEE (reference sequence). The trim removed 5 bases at V and 0 bases at J, leaving 9 bases unmatched. The CDR3 region is CASSPRTGVSTDTQYF. Here the CDR3 DNA reads TGTGCCAGCAGTCCTAGGACAGGCGTAAGCACAGATACGCAGTATTTT.

This clonotype appeared many times. The chain employs TRBV7-2 and TRBJ2-3; the match to TRBD2 covers 11 bases. Germline V gene sequence: CDR1 SGHTA, CDR2 FQGNSA. V lost 1 base to trimming and J lost 1 base; unmatched junction nucleotides: 4. The CDR3 is made up of 17 amino acids. The CDR3 here is CASSLGVSGGGTDTQYF. CDR3 coding DNA: TGTGCCAGCAGCTTAGGTGTTAGCGGGGGGGGCACAGATACGCAGTATTTT.

There are many counts of this clonotype. The chain couples TRBV6-1 to TRBJ1-1; D remains ambiguous. V dropped 6 bases and J dropped 1 base, with 0 bases sitting between them. The length of the CDR3 is 10 residues. CDR1 is MNHNS and CDR2 is SASEGT in the germline V gene. CDR3 nucleotides: TGTGCCAGCAGGAACACTGAAGCTTTCTTT. Translating it yields CASRNTEAFF.

The table lists this clonotype with many counts. The chain carries TRBV12-3 or TRBV12-4 and TRBJ2-3; D may be TRBD2 (5 bases). Trimming took 6 bases from V and 5 from J, leaving 9 bases between them. The CDR3 sequence is 12 residues long. This CDR3 is CASRSGGDTQYF. In DNA form, the CDR3 reads TGTGCCAGCAGGTCCGGAGGAGATACGCAGTATTTT.

The sample holds many counts of this clonotype. The chain uses TRBV18 and TRBJ1-1; no firm D call. CDR1 is KGHSH, CDR2 LQKENI, per germline. V was trimmed by 5 bases and J by 1 base, leaving 8 bases between them. CDR3 length equals 13 residues. The CDR3 loop is CASSSDANTEAFF. In nucleotides, the CDR3 is TGTGCCAGCTCATCCGACGCGAACACTGAAGCTTTCTTT.